One TCR beta chain is described in this entry. What it recognizes is unknown. J lost 6 bases, V lost 5 bases, and 8 bases had no gene match. This CDR3 is 15 amino acids long. Germline V CDR1 and CDR2: MGHDK, SYGVNS. The table came from immunoSEQ multiplex PCR; TCRdb's copy has only in-frame clones and leaves some out. The sample has about 1.5 million clones, roughly 96% seen once. This sample stems from a study of shared clonotypes between healthy human individuals. Overall study: Plates per donor: three CD4 naive, three CD4 memory, two CD8 naive, one CD8 memory. Study-wide results and caveats: When compared with the clonotypes that were shared by all four sorted-subset donors, the non-shared clonotypes turned out to have lower generation probabilities.

The receptor comes from a man aged 30-40 years in good health. V and J are TRBV25-1 and TRBJ2-2, with TRBD1 matching over 8 bases. The sequenced sample was naive CD4+ T cells sorted from blood. The subset here: CD45RA+ positively selected. The CDR3 sequence is CASSWTGMGPGELFF. The CDR3, as DNA: TGTGCCAGCAGTTGGACAGGGATGGGACCCGGGGAGCTGTTTTTT.